This T cell receptor (beta chain) was identified during a study of cytomegalovirus exposure and HLA in healthy donors. Study at large: In an early release, HLA-typed donors contributed tens of millions of unique TCR sequences. Study findings and constraints: In a later analysis, at a false discovery rate of 0.05, under 20,000 TCR beta sequences were associated with HLA alleles. TCR beta chains numbering some 160 were designated cytomegalovirus-associated.

The PCR contained 60 Vbeta and 13 Jbeta primers. TCRdb's table, derived via immunoSEQ multiplex PCR, lists solely in-frame clones and lacks some. The data contain over 75,000 clones, less than 75% of them singletons. As for this clone: Its specificity is unknown.

At collection, donors were nominally healthy, but unrecorded immune exposures were probable. There are 24 residues in the CDR3. This receptor was obtained from a man aged 25 to 45 in good health and CMV-seronegative. This chain links TRBV1 with TRBJ1-1; TRBD1, as called in the table, went unchecked against the DNA. TRBV1 is termed a pseudogene. The specimen was PBMCs. The CDR3 loop is CTSSQERWDTERRGSSVMNTEAFF. CDR3 in DNA: TGCACCAGCAGCCAAGAAAGGTGGGACACCGAGAGAAGGGGGAGCTCCGTCATGAACACTGAAGCTTTCTTT.